This entry lists 13 T cell receptor beta chains sequenced from one sample in a study of early stage breast cancer tumors. Assay: immunoSEQ multiplex PCR; the TCRdb copy retains only in-frame clones and omits some. Of about 34,000 clones in the sample, around 67% were seen once. What was sequenced was breast tumor tissue. The receptors were gathered from a person aged 25 to 40 with breast cancer.

The CDR3 loop reads CASSEALPSSSYEQYF. The CDR3 bases are TGTGCCAGCAGTGAAGCGCTTCCTTCTAGTTCCTACGAGCAGTACTTC. This sequence joins TRBV6-1 and TRBJ2-7; D remains unclear. The V gene's germline CDR1 is MNHNS and CDR2 SASEGT. CDR3 size: 16 residues. V lost 0 bases and J 1 base, leaving 13 bases between the germline ends.

The chain combines TRBV27 with TRBJ1-5; 10 nucleotides agree with TRBD1. The CDR3 has 13 residues. Per the germline V gene, CDR1 is MNHEY and CDR2 is SMNVEV (reference sequence). J was trimmed by 7 bases and V by 9 bases; bases with no gene match: 6. CDR3: CARGQGSIQPQHF. CDR3 bases: TGTGCCAGGGGACAGGGGAGCATACAGCCCCAGCATTTT.

The chain combines TRBV19 with TRBJ1-2; 8 nucleotides align to TRBD1. This CDR3 comprises 15 residues. Looked up from germline, CDR1 is LNHDA and CDR2 is SQIVND (reference sequence). V dropped 10 bases and J dropped 4; count of bases not matched to a gene: 14. In nucleotides, the CDR3 is TGTGCCACCAGCGAACCGGGACAGGTGATCTATGGCTACACCTTC. It codes for CATSEPGQVIYGYTF.

This clone was recorded a few times. This chain joins TRBV2 and TRBJ2-7, with 7 bases matching TRBD1. CDR3 length: 14 amino acids. V lost 6 bases to trimming and J lost 7 bases; unmatched junction nucleotides: 12. CDR1 is SNHLY and CDR2 is FYNNEI in the germline V gene. This CDR3 reads CASSRTGMVWEQYF. The CDR3 DNA sequence: TGTGCCAGCAGCCGGACAGGTATGGTCTGGGAGCAGTACTTC.

The rearrangement joins TRBV6-5 to TRBJ1-2; TRBD1 matches at 9 bases. Germline V gene lookup returns CDR1 MNHEY and CDR2 SVGAGI. After removal of 4 bases from V and 4 bases from J, the junction contained 10 bases not matched to a gene. The CDR3 runs to 16 residues. For the CDR3, the DNA is TGTGCCAGCAGTTGGGGACAGGGTATAGGTAGCTATGGCTACACCTTC. Protein sequence: CASSWGQGIGSYGYTF.

The J gene is TRBJ2-5, the V gene TRBV18; maybe TRBD2 (5 bases). The CDR3 is made up of 14 amino acids. Germline loops: CDR1 KGHSH, CDR2 LQKENI. Trimming left V 2 bases short and J 5 bases short, with 12 bases between. The CDR3 DNA follows: TGTGCCAGCTCACCATCGGCTTGGGAGGAGACCCAGTACTTC. It yields the protein CASSPSAWEETQYF.

The chain is built from TRBV5-8 and TRBJ1-2; D not resolved. V was cut by 1 base and J by 8 bases, with 12 bases left in between. This CDR3 is built from 13 residues. Germline lookup yields CDR1 SGHTS and CDR2 YDEGEE. Written as DNA, the CDR3 is TGTGCCAGCAGCTTGTCCTTTCTCCCCGGCTACACCTTC. Translated: CASSLSFLPGYTF. The whole variable domain, remainder taken from reference TRBV5-8 and TRBJ1-2, is EAGVTQSPTHLIKTRGQQATLRCSPISGHTSVYWYQQALGLGLQFLLWYDEGEERNRGNFPPRFSGRQFPNYSSELNVNALELEDSALYLCASSLSFLPGYTFGSGTRLTVV.

This chain connects TRBV18 to TRBJ2-2; maybe TRBD2 (5 bases). The CDR3 has 12 residues. The germline CDR1 and CDR2 sequences are KGHSH and LQKENI. Deletions cut 4 bases from V and 7 bases from J, with 7 bases between. The CDR3 DNA reads as TGTGCCAGCTCACTCGGGGACGGGGAGCTGTTTTTT. This sequence encodes CASSLGDGELFF.

The chain is built from TRBV2 and TRBJ2-7, with 10 bases aligning to TRBD1. The CDR3 is 14 residues long. CDR1 is SNHLY and CDR2 is FYNNEI in the germline V gene. V lost 7 bases, J lost 2 bases, and 5 bases stayed unmatched. The chain's CDR3 is CASNKDRGTYEQYF. In DNA form, the CDR3 reads TGTGCCAGCAATAAGGACAGGGGGACCTACGAGCAGTACTTC.

The chain has TRBV5-8 and TRBJ2-7, with D unclear. Germline V gene lookup returns CDR1 SGHTS and CDR2 YDEGEE. The V and J ends lost 4 bases and 6 bases respectively, with 11 bases between them. The CDR3 length is 12 residues. CDR3 amino acids: CASSQSVIEQYF. DNA for the CDR3: TGTGCCAGCAGCCAGTCGGTGATCGAGCAGTACTTC.

The chain couples TRBV7-6 to TRBJ2-1; TRBD2 matches at 9 bases. This CDR3 is 18 amino acids long. J gave up 8 bases and V 5 bases, and 19 bases lay outside the gene matches. Germline V CDR1 and CDR2: SGHVS, FNYEAQ. Here the CDR3 reads CASSPFELGGRAPDEQFF. CDR3 DNA: TGTGCCAGCAGCCCCTTTGAATTGGGCGGGAGGGCCCCCGATGAGCAGTTCTTC.

This clone was seen only once. This sequence joins TRBV18 and TRBJ2-7; 7 positions match TRBD1. Germline V lookup: CDR1 KGHSH, CDR2 LQKENI. V lost 1 base to trimming and J lost 2 bases; unmatched junction nucleotides: 2. The CDR3 has 14 amino acids. This CDR3 is CASSPRQGTYEQYF. CDR3 nucleotide sequence: TGTGCCAGCTCACCACGACAGGGCACCTACGAGCAGTACTTC.

The chain recombines TRBV2 with TRBJ2-1, with D possibly called TRBD1 or TRBD2 (5 bases each). The germline V gene encodes CDR1 SNHLY and CDR2 FYNNEI. This CDR3 spans 11 amino acids. The ends were cut back, 7 bases at V and 10 bases at J, with 11 bases in the middle. The CDR3 spells CASNNWGEQFF. The CDR3 DNA sequence: TGTGCCAGCAATAATTGGGGGGAGCAGTTCTTC. The full variable domain, in which reference TRBV2 and TRBJ2-1 provide the parts outside the CDR3, is EPEVTQTPSHQVTQMGQEVILRCVPISNHLYFYWYRQILGQKVEFLVSFYNNEISEKSEIFDDQFSVERPDGSNFTLKIRSTKLEDSAMYFCASNNWGEQFFGPGTRLTVL.